Given below is one T cell receptor beta chain in context. The specificity of this receptor is unknown. Base qualities are not provided; no much larger clone lies one nucleotide away. The germline V gene specifies SNHLY as CDR1 and FYNNEI as CDR2. The CDR3 numbers 14 residues from cysteine through phenylalanine. The only DNA kept is the CDR3, 42 bases in frame from the first base. V is pruned by 7 bases and J by 4 bases, leaving 8 bases of the junction without a gene match. Deep-level sequencing was performed on ex vivo total memory CD4+ samples, with a detection sensitivity of one cell in 200,000. The QIAamp DNA Micro Kit was used to extract genomic DNA from cell pellets, and spectrophotometry was used to check the DNA quantity and purity. Amplification of TCR Vbeta CDR3 regions was performed with the immunoSEQ multiplex PCR assay. The Illumina HiSeq platform was used to sequence the amplicons. Retrieved sequences were 87 nucleotides long and contained the CDR3 region. The published analysis was carried out like this. A unique productive TCR Vbeta nucleotide sequence was defined as a clonotype and was quantified by productive template frequency from ImmunoSEQ Analyzer V3.0. A threshold set at the top 5th percentile of each frequency-ranked repertoire was used to define expanded clonotypes. The R package fossil was used to compute repertoire overlap as Chao-Jaccard, and the R package MASS was used to visualize the overlap by nonmetric multidimensional scaling. TCRdb holds this immuneACCESS table with in-frame rearrangements only. Some clones are missing; in checked studies, unresolved V genes explain under half, and the rest has no known cause. V and J calls and clone size follow that table, whereas D and trimming were derived from the DNA. This sample lists around 26,000 clones; roughly 80% were detected once. The top ten clones comprise 0.9% to 1% of the sample.

These data originate in a study of human CD4 T cells and Enterobacteriaceae (TCRdb year 2020). What the research found in general, with its limitations: In ex vivo samples, clonotypes with broad cross-reactivity seemed more expanded than specific clonotypes, as 11 of 19 and about 60% of the roughly 34 fell within the top 5%. The only basis for inferring the reactivity of ex vivo clonotypes was matching nucleotide sequences to CFSE-low cultures from the same donors.

Memory CD4+ T cells, defined as all CD4+ cells except CD45RA+CCR7+CD95- naive cells, were FACS-sorted on a FACSAria III to over 95% purity. Blood from healthy donors was obtained from blood donation centers in Switzerland. Total CD4+ T cells and monocytes were enriched by positive selection with CD4 and CD14 magnetic microbeads. CD8+, CD14+, CD16+, CD56+, CD19+ and CD25-bright cells were excluded prior to sorting. In a couple of blood donors, total memory CD4+ T cells were sequenced directly ex vivo to assess in vivo expansion of bacteria-reactive clonotypes. Isolation of peripheral blood mononuclear cells from donor blood was performed with Ficoll-Paque Plus.

The receptor's source is a human donor in good health. The rearrangement combines TRBV2 with TRBJ2-5; 8 bases in between match TRBD2. The source material was memory CD4+ T cells from blood. What this sample's cell subset or site label stands for: total memory CD4 T cells sorted directly ex vivo, unstimulated. The DNA sequence follows: TGTGCCAGCATGGCGGGAGGCCGAAGAGAGACCCAGTACTTC. It specifies CASMAGGRRETQYF.